One T cell receptor (beta chain) is described in this entry. Its cognate antigen is unknown. The germline gives CDR1 SGHVS, CDR2 FQNEAQ. This CDR3 contains 15 residues. TCRdb reanalyzed the 5' RACE reads, giving one entry per CDR3 protein sequence and no DNA. In all, the sample yields about 260,000 distinct CDR3 sequences. The source of the sample is a study of T cells expressing NK-cell markers. On the study more broadly: Sorted CD3+CD56-NKG2C+, CD3+CD56+NKG2C- and CD3+CD56+NKG2C+ T cells were the source of the TCR beta repertoires. Seropositivity for HCMV was found in seven of the eight sequenced donors, with one seronegative.

Study observations and caveats: As a fraction of CD8+ T cells, dominant NKG2C+ clonotypes reached roughly 1.0-7.0% in six donors.

The specimen was blood T cells: a sorted CD56 or NKG2C T cell subset, CD4+ or CD8+ T cells, or bulk PBMC T cells (not recorded which). The rearrangement links TRBV7-8 to TRBJ2-1; TCRdb's D gene call, TRBD1, goes unchecked for lack of DNA. This TCR came from a woman aged 18-69 years in good health. The CDR3 is CASMTGAGSYNEQFF. Full variable domain (outside the CDR3, taken from reference TRBV7-8 and TRBJ2-1): GAGVSQSPRYKVAKRGQDVALRCDPISGHVSLFWYQQALGQGPEFLTYFQNEAQLDKSGLPSDRFFAERPEGSVSTLKIQRTQQEDSAVYLCASMTGAGSYNEQFFGPGTRLTVL.